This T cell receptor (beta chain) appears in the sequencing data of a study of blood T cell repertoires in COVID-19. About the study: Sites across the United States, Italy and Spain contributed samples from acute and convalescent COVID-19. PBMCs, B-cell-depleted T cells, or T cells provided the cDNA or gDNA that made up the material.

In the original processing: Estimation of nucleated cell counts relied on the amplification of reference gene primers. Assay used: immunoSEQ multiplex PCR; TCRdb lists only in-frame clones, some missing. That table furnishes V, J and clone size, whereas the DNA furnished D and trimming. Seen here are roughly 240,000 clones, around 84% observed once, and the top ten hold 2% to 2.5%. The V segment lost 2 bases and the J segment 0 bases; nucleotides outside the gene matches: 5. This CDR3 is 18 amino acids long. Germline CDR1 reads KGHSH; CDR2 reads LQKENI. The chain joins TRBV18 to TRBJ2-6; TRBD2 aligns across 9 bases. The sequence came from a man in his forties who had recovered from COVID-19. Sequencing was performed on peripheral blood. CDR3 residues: CASSPGSGGDSGANVLTF. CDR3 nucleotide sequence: TGTGCCAGCTCACCAGGTAGCGGGGGCGACTCTGGGGCCAACGTCCTGACTTTC.